This paragraph reports one TCR beta chain. Trimming removed 8 bases from V and 6 bases from J, with 16 bases in between. CDR3 length equals 12 residues. From germline, CDR1 is DFQATT and CDR2 SNEGSKA (reference sequence). This sample's time point: newly diagnosed GD, antithyroid drugs for less than 3 months. Generation of the TCR library employed RNA extracted from PBMCs. Relying on iRepertoire HTBI primers and Arm-PCR of CDR3 regions, the team built TCR beta libraries. TCRdb fed the multiplex PCR reads into MiXCR, producing one record per CDR3 protein. The sample carries 450,000 to 700,000 distinct CDR3 sequences, about 13% recorded once. These data belong to a study of regulatory T cells in long-lasting Graves disease. The sample was also reused in another study, on T cells in Graves' hyperthyroidism and ophthalmopathy.

The sample in question was peripheral blood mononuclear cells (PBMCs), obtained at new diagnosis, from a patient treated with antithyroid drugs. The rearrangement uses TRBV20-1 and TRBJ1-1; possible D gene TRBD1, 5 bases. This receptor was obtained from a man younger than 40 with Graves disease. The CDR3 DNA reads TGCAGTCCTACGGGGGGTCAGGCTGAAGCTTTCTTT. This gives the protein CSPTGGQAEAFF.